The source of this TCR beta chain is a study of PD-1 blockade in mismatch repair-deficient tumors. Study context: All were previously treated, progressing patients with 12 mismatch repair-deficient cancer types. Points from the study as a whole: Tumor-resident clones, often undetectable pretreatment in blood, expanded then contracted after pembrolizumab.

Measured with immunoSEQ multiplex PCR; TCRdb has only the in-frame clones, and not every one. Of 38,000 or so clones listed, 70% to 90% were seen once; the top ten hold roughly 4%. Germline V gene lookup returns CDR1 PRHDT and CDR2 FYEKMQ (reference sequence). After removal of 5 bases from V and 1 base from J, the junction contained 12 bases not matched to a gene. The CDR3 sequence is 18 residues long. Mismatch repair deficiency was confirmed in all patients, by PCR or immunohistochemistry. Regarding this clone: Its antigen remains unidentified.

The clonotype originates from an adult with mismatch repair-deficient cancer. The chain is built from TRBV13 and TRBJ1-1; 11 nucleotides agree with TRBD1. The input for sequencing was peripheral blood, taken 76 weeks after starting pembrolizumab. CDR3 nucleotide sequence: TGTGCCAGCAGCCACCGGTATGGACAGGGGGCTCCGAACACTGAAGCTTTCTTT. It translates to CASSHRYGQGAPNTEAFF.